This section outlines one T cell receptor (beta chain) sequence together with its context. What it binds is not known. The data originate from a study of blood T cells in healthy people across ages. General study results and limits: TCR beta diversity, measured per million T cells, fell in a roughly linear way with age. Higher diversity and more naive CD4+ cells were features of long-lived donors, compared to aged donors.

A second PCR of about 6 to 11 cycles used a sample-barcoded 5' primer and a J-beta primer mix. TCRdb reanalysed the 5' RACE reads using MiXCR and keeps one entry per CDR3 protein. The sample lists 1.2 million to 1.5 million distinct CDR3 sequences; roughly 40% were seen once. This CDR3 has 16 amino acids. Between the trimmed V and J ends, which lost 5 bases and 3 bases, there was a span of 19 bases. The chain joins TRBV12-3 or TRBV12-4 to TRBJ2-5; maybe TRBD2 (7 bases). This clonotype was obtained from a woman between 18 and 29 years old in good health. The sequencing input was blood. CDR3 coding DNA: TGTGCCAGCAGTGAGACATGGGGGGGGGCAAAAGAGACCCAGTACTTC. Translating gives CASSETWGGAKETQYF.